The clone carrying this TCR beta chain was recorded once. Its target is unknown. This record belongs to a study of PD-1 blockade in classical Hodgkin lymphoma. Regarding the study as a whole: Complete responders showed a baseline diversity that resembled the diversity of newly diagnosed patients. CD4+ TCR diversity rose significantly by C4D1, and CD8+ TCR diversity did not. Exclusion was applied to patients who started nivolumab under 1 year after ASCT.

The length of the CDR3 is 14 residues. Germline values: CDR1 LNHDA, CDR2 SQIVND (reference sequence). The J segment lost 4 bases and the V segment lost 5 bases, leaving 6 bases of the junction unmatched. Data came from immunoSEQ multiplex PCR; TCRdb stores just in-frame clones and leaves some out. This sample yields tens of thousands of clones, of which just over 90% are seen a single time; around 8.5% belongs to the top ten. Each patient relapsed following autologous stem cell transplantation, and prior brentuximab vedotin exposure differed. Patients' outcomes at their best amounted to complete response, partial response or progressive disease.

This specimen consisted of peripheral blood mononuclear cells (PBMCs), obtained at baseline. The J gene is TRBJ1-2, the V gene TRBV19; 8 bases agree with TRBD1. The receptor's source is a human donor with classical Hodgkin lymphoma. The CDR3 sequence is CASSGTGTPYGYTF. As DNA, the CDR3 is TGTGCCAGTAGTGGGACAGGCACTCCCTATGGCTACACCTTC.